This passage covers 23 T cell receptor beta chains from one sample sequenced in a study of cytomegalovirus exposure and HLA in healthy donors. Generated by immunoSEQ multiplex PCR, the TCRdb table keeps only in-frame clones and is missing some. This table holds tens of thousands of clones, 94% found once. The sequenced material came from PBMCs. These TCRs come from a man aged 18 to 29 in good health and CMV-seropositive.

V and J are TRBV30 and TRBJ2-1, with D tentatively TRBD2 (7 bases). Germline CDR1 reads GTSNPN; CDR2 reads SVGIG (reference sequence). CDR3 length: 12 residues. The CDR3 DNA is TGTGCGGGGGGGCGGGCGGGCGGTGAGCAGTTCTTC. It specifies CAGGRAGGEQFF.

The rearrangement links TRBV6-1 to TRBJ2-7; no clear D. Trimming took 6 bases from V and 0 from J, leaving 15 bases between them. CDR1 and CDR2 (germline): MNHNS, SASEGT. This CDR3 comprises 15 residues. The CDR3 here is CASRVEAAGSYEQYF. CDR3 DNA: TGTGCCAGCAGGGTAGAGGCCGCCGGCTCCTACGAGCAGTACTTC.

The rearrangement links TRBV27 to TRBJ2-5, with TRBD2 as a possible D gene (5 bases). Germline loops: CDR1 MNHEY, CDR2 SMNVEV (reference sequence). The CDR3 is made up of 13 amino acids. V dropped 9 bases and J dropped 1 base, with 12 bases sitting between them. Here the CDR3 DNA reads TGTGCCAGATGCGGGCATTCCCAAGAGACCCAGTACTTC. This gives the protein CARCGHSQETQYF.

V gene TRBV5-1 combines with J gene TRBJ2-7; 13 positions agree with TRBD2. Germline V gene lookup returns CDR1 SGHRS and CDR2 YFSETQ. J was trimmed by 5 bases and V by 4 bases; bases with no gene match: 6. CDR3 size: 15 residues. The CDR3 sequence is CASSVGLAGVDEQYF. As DNA, the CDR3 is TGCGCCAGCAGCGTCGGACTAGCGGGAGTAGACGAGCAGTACTTC.

In this sample, this clone turned up once. V and J are TRBV18 and TRBJ2-1; tentative D call: TRBD1 (5 bases). Trimming left V 3 bases short and J 5 bases short, with 8 bases between. The CDR3 consists of 13 residues. The germline CDR1 and CDR2 sequences are KGHSH and LQKENI. The CDR3 loop is CASSPQGNNEQFF. The CDR3, as DNA: TGTGCCAGCTCACCTCAGGGTAACAATGAGCAGTTCTTC.

This rearrangement joins TRBV7-3 to TRBJ2-5; possible D gene TRBD1, 6 bases. Germline V gene sequence: CDR1 SGHTA, CDR2 FQGTGA. Trimming took off 5 bases at V and 5 bases at J, with 18 bases between the two ends. This CDR3 contains 15 residues. This chain's CDR3 is CASSLDPGQVETQYF. The DNA of the CDR3 is TGTGCCAGCAGCCTTGACCCGGGACAAGTGGAGACCCAGTACTTC.

This chain joins TRBV6-1 and TRBJ2-3; D gene unclear. The ends were cut back, 2 bases at V and 6 bases at J, with 12 bases in the middle. This CDR3 contains 14 residues. Per germline, CDR1 MNHNS and CDR2 SASEGT. CDR3 residues: CASSEFADTDTQYF. The DNA of the CDR3 is TGTGCCAGCAGTGAATTCGCCGACACGGATACGCAGTATTTT.

The rearrangement links TRBV5-1 to TRBJ1-1; TRBD1 aligns across 7 bases. The V segment lost 3 bases and the J segment 7 bases; nucleotides outside the gene matches: 6. Per germline, CDR1 SGHRS and CDR2 YFSETQ. The CDR3 loop spans 13 amino acids. CDR3 sequence: CASSSTGRGEAFF. CDR3 coding DNA: TGCGCCAGCAGCTCGACAGGGCGGGGTGAAGCTTTCTTT.

V gene TRBV14 combines with J gene TRBJ1-5; D gene unclear. V shed 0 bases and J shed 6 bases, with 6 bases lying between them. Germline CDR1 is SGHDN and CDR2 is FVKESK. CDR3 size: 13 residues. As DNA, the CDR3 is TGTGCCAGCAGCCAAGAAAGAGGTCAGCCCCAGCATTTT. The encoded protein is CASSQERGQPQHF.

The chain joins TRBV4-1 to TRBJ2-5; the match to TRBD1 covers 9 bases. The CDR3 runs 15 residues. After removal of 2 bases from V and 5 bases from J, the junction contained 6 bases not matched to a gene. Germline V gene lookup returns CDR1 MGHRA and CDR2 YSYEKL. Here the CDR3 reads CASSQQDRGSETQYF. The CDR3 coding sequence is TGCGCCAGCAGCCAACAGGACAGGGGTAGCGAGACCCAGTACTTC.

This chain uses TRBV2 with TRBJ1-2; TRBD1 might be the D (6 bases). CDR1 SNHLY and CDR2 FYNNEI come from the germline V gene. The CDR3 runs to 15 residues. V was shortened by 0 bases and J by 4 bases, with 12 bases between the two germline ends. This CDR3 reads CASSEALEQGYGYTF. As DNA, the CDR3 is TGTGCCAGCAGTGAAGCGCTTGAACAGGGCTATGGCTACACCTTC. Drawing the rest from reference TRBV2 and TRBJ1-2, the complete variable domain is EPEVTQTPSHQVTQMGQEVILRCVPISNHLYFYWYRQILGQKVEFLVSFYNNEISEKSEIFDDQFSVERPDGSNFTLKIRSTKLEDSAMYFCASSEALEQGYGYTFGSGTRLTVV.

The table lists this clone with a count of one. The rearrangement uses TRBV19 and TRBJ2-5; unclear D gene. V was pared by 5 bases and J by 5 bases, with 18 bases between. The germline V gene has CDR1 LNHDA and CDR2 SQIVND (reference sequence). This CDR3 has 15 amino acids. The CDR3 loop is CASSPARIRFETQYF. The CDR3 DNA is TGTGCCAGTAGTCCCGCGCGGATCCGGTTTGAGACCCAGTACTTC.

The chain has TRBV7-2 and TRBJ2-1; TRBD2 agrees at 12 bases. V was clipped by 2 bases and J by 7 bases; unmatched bases: 3. Germline CDR1 and CDR2: SGHTA and FQGNSA. This CDR3 is 15 amino acids long. Here the CDR3 reads CASSLLAGGSNEQFF. DNA for the CDR3: TGTGCCAGCAGCTTACTAGCGGGAGGGAGTAATGAGCAGTTCTTC.

This clone appeared a single time. The chain combines TRBV30 with TRBJ2-3, with TRBD2 matching 7 bases. J was trimmed by 3 bases and V by 3 bases; bases with no gene match: 9. This CDR3 contains 15 residues. CDR1 and CDR2 from the germline V gene are GTSNPN and SVGIG (reference sequence). The CDR3 bases are TGTGCCTGGAGCCGCCGGGGAGGGGAGACAGATACGCAGTATTTT. Its protein is CAWSRRGGETDTQYF.

This clone was picked up a small number of times. The genes are TRBV5-8 and TRBJ1-5, with a weak D call TRBD1 (5 bases). The CDR3 length is 15 residues. CDR1 SGHTS and CDR2 YDEGEE come from the germline V gene. The V gene lost 9 bases and the J gene lost 0 bases, with 16 bases spanning the gap. The CDR3 DNA follows: TGTGCCACCCCCCGGGGGGGGTATAGCAATCAGCCCCAGCATTTT. It encodes CATPRGGYSNQPQHF.

The chain couples TRBV19 to TRBJ1-5; D is unclear. The germline V gene has CDR1 LNHDA and CDR2 SQIVND (reference sequence). This CDR3 has 11 residues. V lost 6 bases and J 9 bases, leaving 9 bases between the germline ends. CDR3 coding DNA: TGTGCCAGTAGAACTCGGGGGCCCCAGCATTTT. It yields the protein CASRTRGPQHF.

The rearrangement uses TRBV10-2 and TRBJ2-4; 8 nucleotides agree with TRBD1. Germline CDR1 is WSHSY and CDR2 is SAAADI. CDR3 length: 15 residues. V trimming: 3 bases; J trimming: 8 bases; junction bases outside the gene matches: 9. The chain's CDR3 is CASSDQGAGADIQYF. DNA of the CDR3: TGCGCCAGCAGTGATCAGGGGGCGGGTGCTGACATTCAGTACTTC.

The chain joins TRBV9 to TRBJ2-2, with 13 bases that match TRBD2. Per germline, CDR1 SGDLS and CDR2 YYNGEE. This CDR3 comprises 16 residues. After removal of 3 bases from V and 5 bases from J, the junction contained 4 bases not matched to a gene. The CDR3 DNA follows: TGTGCCAGCAGCGAGGGACTAGCGGGAAGAACCGGGGAGCTGTTTTTT. It is translated as CASSEGLAGRTGELFF.

The V and J genes are TRBV12-5 and TRBJ2-1; TRBD2 might be the D (6 bases). The ends were cut back, 6 bases at V and 3 bases at J, with 15 bases in the middle. Looked up from germline, CDR1 is LGHNT and CDR2 is FRNRAP. CDR3 size: 15 residues. The CDR3 DNA reads as TGTGCTAGTGGGCAACCCCGGGGGAACTACAATGAGCAGTTCTTC. Protein sequence: CASGQPRGNYNEQFF. The full variable domain, completed using reference TRBV12-5 and TRBJ2-1, is DARVTQTPRHKVTEMGQEVTMRCQPILGHNTVFWYRQTMMQGLELLAYFRNRAPLDDSGMPKDRFSAEMPDATLATLKIQPSEPRDSAVYFCASGQPRGNYNEQFFGPGTRLTVL.

The rearrangement uses TRBV7-6 and TRBJ2-7; TRBD1 matches at 10 bases. Per germline, CDR1 SGHVS and CDR2 FNYEAQ. The CDR3 is 15 residues long. After removal of 5 bases from V and 2 bases from J, the junction contained 6 bases not matched to a gene. CDR3 loop: CASSRPGTGAYEQYF. The CDR3 DNA is TGTGCCAGCAGCCGCCCCGGGACAGGGGCCTACGAGCAGTACTTC.

The rearrangement links TRBV10-2 to TRBJ2-7, with a tentative D call TRBD2 (5 bases). With 6 bases removed from V and 2 bases from J, the gap between germline ends came to 14 bases. The CDR3 covers 14 residues. Germline values: CDR1 WSHSY, CDR2 SAAADI. This chain's CDR3 is CASSPADGTYEQYF. CDR3 nucleotides: TGCGCCAGCAGCCCCGCGGACGGGACCTACGAGCAGTACTTC.

The rearrangement links TRBV6-5 to TRBJ1-5; a weak D match, TRBD1 (5 bases). V was pared by 6 bases and J by 6 bases, with 12 bases between. CDR1 MNHEY and CDR2 SVGAGI come from the germline V gene. This CDR3 comprises 13 residues. The CDR3: CASSPGNGQPQHF. CDR3 DNA: TGTGCCAGCAGCCCAGGGAATGGTCAGCCCCAGCATTTT.

This chain joins TRBV29-1 and TRBJ2-1; the match to TRBD2 covers 10 bases. Per the germline V gene, CDR1 is SQVTM and CDR2 is ANQGSEA. The V segment lost 4 bases and the J segment 7 bases; nucleotides outside the gene matches: 10. The CDR3 runs to 15 residues. The CDR3 bases are TGCAGCGTTGTGGGGGCTAGCGGGAGCGGGAATGAGCAGTTCTTC. Translated, it gives CSVVGASGSGNEQFF.